These 2 T cell receptor beta chains were all obtained from the same sample, sequenced in a study of shared clonotypes between healthy human individuals. Data came from immunoSEQ multiplex PCR; TCRdb stores just in-frame clones and leaves some out. The data contain 660,000 or so clones, roughly 96% of them singletons. Selected positively for CCR7 and CD45RO-negative, naive CD8 cells excluded terminally differentiated effector memory CD45RA+ cells. Sequencing was carried out using naive CD8+ T cells sorted from blood. The source is a woman in her 30s in good health.

This clone appeared once. The gene calls are TRBV27 and TRBJ2-7; 9 bases fit TRBD2. Germline V CDR1 and CDR2: MNHEY, SMNVEV (reference sequence). The V and J ends lost 2 bases and 6 bases, in that order; junction bases with no gene match: 5. The length of the CDR3 is 14 residues. The DNA of the CDR3 is TGTGCCAGCAGTTTACAGCTAGCGGGGAGCGAGCAGTACTTC. Protein sequence: CASSLQLAGSEQYF.

The chain recombines TRBV28 with TRBJ2-7, with D possibly being TRBD1 (5 bases). Between the trimmed V and J ends, which lost 6 bases and 0 bases, there was a span of 15 bases. CDR1 and CDR2 from the germline V gene are MDHEN and SYDVKM. There are 15 residues in the CDR3. This CDR3 reads CASSPGQGLSYEQYF. The CDR3 coding sequence is TGTGCCAGCAGCCCCGGGCAGGGTCTCTCCTACGAGCAGTACTTC.